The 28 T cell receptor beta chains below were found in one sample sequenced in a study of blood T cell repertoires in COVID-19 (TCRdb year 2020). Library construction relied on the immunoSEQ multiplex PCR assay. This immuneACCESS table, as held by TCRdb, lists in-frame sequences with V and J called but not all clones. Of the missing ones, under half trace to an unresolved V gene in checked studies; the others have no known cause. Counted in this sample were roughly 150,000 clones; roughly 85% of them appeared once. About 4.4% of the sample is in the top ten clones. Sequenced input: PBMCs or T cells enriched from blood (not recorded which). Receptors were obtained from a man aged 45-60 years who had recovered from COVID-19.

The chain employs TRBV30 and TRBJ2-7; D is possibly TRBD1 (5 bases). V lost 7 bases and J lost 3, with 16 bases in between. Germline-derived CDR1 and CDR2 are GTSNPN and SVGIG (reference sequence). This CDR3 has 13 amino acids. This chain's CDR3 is CAFSRTRIYEQYV. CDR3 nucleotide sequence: TGTGCCTTCTCTCGGACACGGATCTACGAGCAGTACGTC.

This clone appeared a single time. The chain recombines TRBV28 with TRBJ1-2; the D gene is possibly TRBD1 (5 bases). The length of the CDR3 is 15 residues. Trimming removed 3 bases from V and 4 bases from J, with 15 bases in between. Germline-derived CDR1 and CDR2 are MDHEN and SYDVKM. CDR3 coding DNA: TGTGCCAGCAGTTTGCATTTAGGGGATTCCTATGGCTACACCTTC. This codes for CASSLHLGDSYGYTF.

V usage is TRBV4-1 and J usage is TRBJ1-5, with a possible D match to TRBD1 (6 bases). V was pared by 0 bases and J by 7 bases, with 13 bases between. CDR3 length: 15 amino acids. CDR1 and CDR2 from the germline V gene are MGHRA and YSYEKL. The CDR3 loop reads CASSQDYRVNQPQHF. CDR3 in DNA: TGCGCCAGCAGCCAAGATTACAGGGTGAACCAGCCCCAGCATTTT.

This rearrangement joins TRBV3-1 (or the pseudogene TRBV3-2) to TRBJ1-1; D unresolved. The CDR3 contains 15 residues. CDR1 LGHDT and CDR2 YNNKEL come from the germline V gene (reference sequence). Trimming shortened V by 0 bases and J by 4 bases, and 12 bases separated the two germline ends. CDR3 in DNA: TGTGCCAGCAGCCAAGAAAGTGGGGAGGGCACTGAAGCTTTCTTT. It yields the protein CASSQESGEGTEAFF.

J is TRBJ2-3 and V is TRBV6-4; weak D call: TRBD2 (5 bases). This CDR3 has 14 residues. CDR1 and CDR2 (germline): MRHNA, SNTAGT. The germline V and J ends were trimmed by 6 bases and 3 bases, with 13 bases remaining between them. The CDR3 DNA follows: TGTGCCAGCAGCAAATACACTAGGACAGATACGCAGTATTTT. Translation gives CASSKYTRTDTQYF.

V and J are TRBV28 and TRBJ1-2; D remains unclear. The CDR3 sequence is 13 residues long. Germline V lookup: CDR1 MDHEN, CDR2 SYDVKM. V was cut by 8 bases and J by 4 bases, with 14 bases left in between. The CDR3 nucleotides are TGTGCCAGCGACTCCCGGGGAGCCTATGGCTACACCTTC. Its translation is CASDSRGAYGYTF.

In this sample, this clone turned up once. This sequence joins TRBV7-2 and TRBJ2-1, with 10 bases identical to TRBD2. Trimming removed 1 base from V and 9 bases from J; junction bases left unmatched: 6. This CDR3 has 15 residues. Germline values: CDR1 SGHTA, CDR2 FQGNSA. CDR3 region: CASSLVPSGSTEQFF. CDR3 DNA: TGTGCCAGCAGCTTAGTTCCTAGCGGGAGTACTGAGCAGTTCTTC.

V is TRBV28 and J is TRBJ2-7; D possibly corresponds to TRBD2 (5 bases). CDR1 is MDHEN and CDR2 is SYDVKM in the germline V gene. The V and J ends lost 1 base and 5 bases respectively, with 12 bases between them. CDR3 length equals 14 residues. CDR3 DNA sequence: TGTGCCAGCAGTTTATTCGGCGGGTACCACGAGCAGTACTTC. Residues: CASSLFGGYHEQYF.

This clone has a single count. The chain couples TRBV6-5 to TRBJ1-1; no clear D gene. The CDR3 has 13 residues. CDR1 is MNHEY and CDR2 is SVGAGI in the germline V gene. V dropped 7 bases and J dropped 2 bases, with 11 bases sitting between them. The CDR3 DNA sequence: TGTGCCAGCACCCCCCCGGGAAACACTGAAGCTTTCTTT. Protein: CASTPPGNTEAFF.

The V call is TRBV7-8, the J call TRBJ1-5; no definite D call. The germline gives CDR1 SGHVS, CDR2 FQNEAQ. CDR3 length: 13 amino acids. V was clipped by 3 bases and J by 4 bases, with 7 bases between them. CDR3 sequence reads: CASSFRENQPQHF. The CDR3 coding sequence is TGTGCCAGCAGCTTCCGGGAAAATCAGCCCCAGCATTTT.

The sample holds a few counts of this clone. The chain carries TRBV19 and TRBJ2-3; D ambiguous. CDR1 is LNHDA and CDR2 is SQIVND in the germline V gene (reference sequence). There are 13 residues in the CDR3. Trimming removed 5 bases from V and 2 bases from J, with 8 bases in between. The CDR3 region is CASSPLFTDTQYF. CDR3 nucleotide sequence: TGTGCCAGTAGTCCTCTGTTCACAGATACGCAGTATTTT.

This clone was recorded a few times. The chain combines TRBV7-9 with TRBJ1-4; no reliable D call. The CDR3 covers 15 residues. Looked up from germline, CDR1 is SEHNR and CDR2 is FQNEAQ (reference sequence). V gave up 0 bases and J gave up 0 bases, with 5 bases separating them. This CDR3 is CASSLATATNEKLFF. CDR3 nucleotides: TGTGCCAGCAGCTTAGCTACTGCAACTAATGAAAAACTGTTTTTT.

CDR3 DNA: TGCGCCAGCAGCTCCTCGGCAGGCGCAATGAACACTGAAGCTTTCTTT. Encoded protein: CASSSSAGAMNTEAFF. This rearrangement joins TRBV5-1 to TRBJ1-1; D remains ambiguous. Trimming removed 3 bases from V and 0 bases from J, with 15 bases in between. The CDR3 contains 16 residues. CDR1 SGHRS and CDR2 YFSETQ come from the germline V gene.

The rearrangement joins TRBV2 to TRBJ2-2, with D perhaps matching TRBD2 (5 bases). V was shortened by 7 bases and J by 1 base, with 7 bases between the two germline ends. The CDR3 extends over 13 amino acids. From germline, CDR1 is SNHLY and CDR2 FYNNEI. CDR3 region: CASMRENTGELFF. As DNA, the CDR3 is TGTGCCAGCATGAGGGAGAACACCGGGGAGCTGTTTTTT.

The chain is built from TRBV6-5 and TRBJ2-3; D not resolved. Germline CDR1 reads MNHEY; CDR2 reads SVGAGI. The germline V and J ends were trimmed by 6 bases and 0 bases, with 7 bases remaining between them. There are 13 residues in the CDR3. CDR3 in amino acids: CASSSLSTDTQYF. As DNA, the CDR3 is TGTGCCAGCAGCAGTTTGAGCACAGATACGCAGTATTTT.

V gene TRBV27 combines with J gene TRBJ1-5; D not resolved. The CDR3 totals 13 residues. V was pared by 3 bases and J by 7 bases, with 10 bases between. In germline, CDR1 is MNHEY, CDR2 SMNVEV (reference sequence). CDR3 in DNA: TGTGCCAGCAGTTTGAGAAACCCGCAGCCCCAGCATTTT. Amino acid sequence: CASSLRNPQPQHF.

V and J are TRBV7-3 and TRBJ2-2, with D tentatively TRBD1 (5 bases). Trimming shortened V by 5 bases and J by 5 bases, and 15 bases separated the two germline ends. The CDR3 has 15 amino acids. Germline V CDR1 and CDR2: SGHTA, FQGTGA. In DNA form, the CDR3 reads TGTGCCAGCAGCATCGACTCCAGGGTGACCGGGGAGCTGTTTTTT. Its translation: CASSIDSRVTGELFF.

CDR3 loop: CASRRGPNTEAFF. CDR3 DNA sequence: TGTGCCAGCAGGAGGGGGCCGAACACTGAAGCTTTCTTT. V and J are TRBV12-3 or TRBV12-4 and TRBJ1-1; 7 nucleotides agree with TRBD1. CDR3 size: 13 residues. The ends lost 6 bases at V and 1 base at J; junction bases unmatched: 2.

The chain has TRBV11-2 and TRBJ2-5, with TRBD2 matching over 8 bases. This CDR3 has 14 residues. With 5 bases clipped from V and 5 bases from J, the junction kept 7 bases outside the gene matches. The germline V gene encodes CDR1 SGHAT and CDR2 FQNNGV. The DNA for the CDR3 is TGTGCCAGCAGCCCCGGGACTAGAAGGGAGACCCAGTACTTC. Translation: CASSPGTRRETQYF.

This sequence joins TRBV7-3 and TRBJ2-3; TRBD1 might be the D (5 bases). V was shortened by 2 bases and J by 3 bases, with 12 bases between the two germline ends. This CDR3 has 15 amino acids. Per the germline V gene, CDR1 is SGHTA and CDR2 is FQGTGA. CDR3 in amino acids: CASSLEGVGTDTQYF. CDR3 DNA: TGTGCCAGCAGCTTAGAAGGGGTGGGGACAGATACGCAGTATTTT.

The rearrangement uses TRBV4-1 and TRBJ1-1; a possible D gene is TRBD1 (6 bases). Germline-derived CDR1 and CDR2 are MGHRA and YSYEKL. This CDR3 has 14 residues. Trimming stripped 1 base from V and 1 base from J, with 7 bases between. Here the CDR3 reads CASSQATGNTEAFF. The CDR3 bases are TGCGCCAGCAGCCAAGCGACAGGGAACACTGAAGCTTTCTTT.

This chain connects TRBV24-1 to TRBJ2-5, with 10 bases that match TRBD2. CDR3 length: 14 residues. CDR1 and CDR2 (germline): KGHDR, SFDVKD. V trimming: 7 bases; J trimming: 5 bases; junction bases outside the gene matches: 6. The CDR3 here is CATRPTSGEETQYF. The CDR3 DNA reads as TGTGCCACCAGGCCAACTAGCGGGGAGGAGACCCAGTACTTC.

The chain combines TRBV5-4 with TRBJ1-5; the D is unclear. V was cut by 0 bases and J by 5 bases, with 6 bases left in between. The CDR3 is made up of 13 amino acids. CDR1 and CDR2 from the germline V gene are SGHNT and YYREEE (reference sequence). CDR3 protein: CASSLDGYQPQHF. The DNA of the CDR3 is TGTGCCAGCAGCTTGGACGGGTATCAGCCCCAGCATTTT.

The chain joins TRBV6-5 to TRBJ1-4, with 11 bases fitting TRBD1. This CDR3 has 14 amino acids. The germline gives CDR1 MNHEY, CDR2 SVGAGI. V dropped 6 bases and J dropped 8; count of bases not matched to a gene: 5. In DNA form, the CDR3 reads TGTGCCAGCAGACCGGGACAGGGGGGAGAAAAACTGTTTTTT. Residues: CASRPGQGGEKLFF.

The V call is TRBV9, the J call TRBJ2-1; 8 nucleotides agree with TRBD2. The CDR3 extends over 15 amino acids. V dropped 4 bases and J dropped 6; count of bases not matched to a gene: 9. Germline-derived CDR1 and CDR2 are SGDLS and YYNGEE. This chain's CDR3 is CASSPTTSVINEQFF. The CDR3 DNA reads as TGTGCCAGCAGCCCCACGACTAGCGTGATCAATGAGCAGTTCTTC.

Here the CDR3 DNA reads TGCAGTGGCAGGGCGCGGGAGACCCAGTACTTC. Translated: CSGRARETQYF. This chain joins TRBV20-1 and TRBJ2-5; D perhaps matches TRBD1 (5 bases). This CDR3 has 11 residues. The V gene lost 7 bases and the J gene lost 5 bases, with 11 bases spanning the gap. CDR1 and CDR2 (germline): DFQATT, SNEGSKA (reference sequence).

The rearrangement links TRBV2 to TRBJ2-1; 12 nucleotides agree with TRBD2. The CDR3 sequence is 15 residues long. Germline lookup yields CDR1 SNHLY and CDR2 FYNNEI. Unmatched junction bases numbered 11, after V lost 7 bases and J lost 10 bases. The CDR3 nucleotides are TGTGCCAGCAATGCAAGACTAGCGGGAGAAGAAGAGCAGTTCTTC. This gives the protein CASNARLAGEEEQFF.

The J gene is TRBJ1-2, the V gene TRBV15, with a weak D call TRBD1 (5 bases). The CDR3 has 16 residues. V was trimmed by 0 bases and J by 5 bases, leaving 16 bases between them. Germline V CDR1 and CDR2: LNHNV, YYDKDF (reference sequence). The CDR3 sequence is CATSRDAMSGLYGYTF. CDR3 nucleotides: TGTGCCACCAGCAGAGATGCCATGTCAGGGTTGTATGGCTACACCTTC. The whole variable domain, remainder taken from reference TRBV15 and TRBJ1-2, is DAMVIQNPRYQVTQFGKPVTLSCSQTLNHNVMYWYQQKSSQAPKLLFHYYDKDFNNEADTPDNFQSRRPNTSFCFLDIRSPGLGDTAMYLCATSRDAMSGLYGYTFGSGTRLTVV.